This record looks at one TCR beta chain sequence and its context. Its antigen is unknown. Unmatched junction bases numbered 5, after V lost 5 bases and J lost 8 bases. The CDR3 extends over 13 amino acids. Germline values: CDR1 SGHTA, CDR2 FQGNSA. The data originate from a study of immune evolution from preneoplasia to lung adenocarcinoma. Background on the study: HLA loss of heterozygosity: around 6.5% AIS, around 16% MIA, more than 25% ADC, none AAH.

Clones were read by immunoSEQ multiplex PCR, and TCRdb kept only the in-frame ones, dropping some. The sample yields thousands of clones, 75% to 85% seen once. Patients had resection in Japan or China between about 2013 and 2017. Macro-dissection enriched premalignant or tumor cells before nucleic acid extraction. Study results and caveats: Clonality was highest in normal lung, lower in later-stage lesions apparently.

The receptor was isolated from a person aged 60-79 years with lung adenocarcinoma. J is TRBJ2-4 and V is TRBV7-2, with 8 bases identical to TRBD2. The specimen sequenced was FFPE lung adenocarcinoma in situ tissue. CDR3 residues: CASSPGGGHIQYF. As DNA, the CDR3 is TGTGCCAGCAGCCCCGGGGGGGGTCACATTCAGTACTTC.